The rows below give T cell receptor beta chains drawn from one sample of a study of blood T cell repertoires in COVID-19. Measured with immunoSEQ multiplex PCR; TCRdb has only the in-frame clones, and not every one. This repertoire shows over 55,000 clones, roughly 87% found once; its top ten account for roughly 21%. Source material: peripheral blood. The receptors were gathered from a woman of 80 years or more with COVID-19, enrolled during active disease. Each CDR3 is given with its conserved first and last residue. The D gene is left open where the match is weak. Expanded clones get a size class; other rows say once, few or many, or leave the size out.

D	J	length	size	V	DNA	CDR3
.	TRBJ2-3	15	.	TRBV10-3	TGTGCCATCAGTGAACAAATCCGGGGCACAGATACGCAGTATTTT	CAISEQIRGTDTQYF
TRBD2	TRBJ2-3	15	once	TRBV2	TGTGCCAGCATCCCAGGGCTAGCGGTAAAAGATACGCAGTATTTT	CASIPGLAVKDTQYF
TRBD1	TRBJ2-1	13	.	TRBV30	TGTGCCTGGGACAGGGGGCTTTACGATGAGCAGTTCTTC	CAWDRGLYDEQFF
TRBD1	TRBJ2-7	15	.	TRBV2	TGTGCCAGCAGGGACCCCGGACAGGGGGACTACGAGCAGTACTTC	CASRDPGQGDYEQYF
.	TRBJ2-3	13	.	TRBV3-1/TRBV3-2	TGTGCCAGCAGCTACAATCCCCAAGATACGCAGTATTTT	CASSYNPQDTQYF
.	TRBJ1-3	14	.	TRBV18	TGTGCCAGCTCACCGGCGGGAAATGGAAACACCATATATTTT	CASSPAGNGNTIYF
TRBD1	TRBJ1-2	12	.	TRBV29-1	TGCAGCGTTGAGCGGGACAGGAAAGGCTACACCTTC	CSVERDRKGYTF
TRBD2	TRBJ2-3	14	.	TRBV5-1	TGCGCCAGCGGAATAGCGGGGGTCACAGATACGCAGTATTTT	CASGIAGVTDTQYF
TRBD2	TRBJ2-1	16	.	TRBV30	TGTGCCTGGAGCCCCCGCACTAGCGGGGTCAACAATGAGCAGTTCTTC	CAWSPRTSGVNNEQFF
TRBD1	TRBJ1-6	18	.	TRBV18	TGTGCCAGCACAGACAGGGGCTCGCTGGGACGTTTGGGGTCACCCCTCCACTTT	CASTDRGSLGRLGSPLHF
TRBD1	TRBJ2-7	14	.	TRBV11-2	TGTGCCAGCAGCTTTGGACAGGGGTCCTACGAGCAGTACTTC	CASSFGQGSYEQYF
TRBD1	TRBJ1-2	13	once	TRBV30	TGTGCCTGGAGCGGACAGGGGGCCTCGGGCTACACCTTC	CAWSGQGASGYTF
TRBD2	TRBJ2-3	16	.	TRBV3-1/TRBV3-2	TGTGCCAGCAGCCACGTCTTGCGGGGGGTTAGAGATACGCAGTATTTT	CASSHVLRGVRDTQYF
.	TRBJ2-2	15	.	TRBV10-3	TGTGCCATCCTCTTCCCGGACAAGAACACCGGGGAGCTGTTTTTT	CAILFPDKNTGELFF
.	TRBJ2-7	13	.	TRBV6-5	TGTGCCAGCCGCGCGACAGTCCCCTACGAGCAGTACTTC	CASRATVPYEQYF
TRBD1	TRBJ1-3	14	.	TRBV10-1	TGCGCCAGCAGTCCAGGGGGCACAGGAAACACCATATATTTT	CASSPGGTGNTIYF
TRBD1	TRBJ2-2	16	.	TRBV6-2/TRBV6-3	TGTGCCAGCAGTTACCGGGACAGGGGGCCATCCGGGGAGCTGTTTTTT	CASSYRDRGPSGELFF
.	TRBJ1-2	15	.	TRBV7-8	TGTGCCAGCAGCTTAGGTTCGGGGGAATACTATGGCTACACCTTC	CASSLGSGEYYGYTF
TRBD1	TRBJ1-2	13	few	TRBV3-1/TRBV3-2	TGTGCCAGCAGCCAACGGGACAGGGCTGGCTACACCTTC	CASSQRDRAGYTF
.	TRBJ2-7	15	.	TRBV15	TGTGCCACCAGCAGAGCCCGGGGGACTTCCTACGAGCAGTACTTC	CATSRARGTSYEQYF
TRBD2	TRBJ2-2	14	.	TRBV10-3	TGTGCCATCAGTGGGGGGGGAAACACCGGGGAGCTGTTTTTT	CAISGGGNTGELFF
.	TRBJ1-1	12	.	TRBV12-3/TRBV12-4	TGTGCCAGCAGTTATACAGGTCCTGAAGCTTTCTTT	CASSYTGPEAFF
TRBD1	TRBJ1-5	17	many	TRBV7-8	TGTGCCAGCAGCTACGGCTACGGGACAGGGACGGAGCAGCCCCAGCATTTT	CASSYGYGTGTEQPQHF
.	TRBJ1-1	14	.	TRBV7-9	TGTGCCAGCAGCAATCAGGGGCGCGGGGGTGAAGCTTTCTTT	CASSNQGRGGEAFF
.	TRBJ2-5	12	.	TRBV29-1	TGCAGCGTTGACATAGGGAGAGAGACCCAGTACTTC	CSVDIGRETQYF
TRBD2	TRBJ2-7	16	.	TRBV2	TGTGCCAGCAGTGATGTTCTAGCGGTTAGCTCCTACGAGCAGTACTTC	CASSDVLAVSSYEQYF
TRBD2	TRBJ2-1	17	.	TRBV5-4	TGTGCCAGCAGCTTGGATGGGCGGGGGGGCGTCTACAATGAGCAGTTCTTC	CASSLDGRGGVYNEQFF
TRBD1	TRBJ2-2	17	.	TRBV18	TGTGCCAGCTCACCACGCAGGACAGGGACGAACACCGGGGAGCTGTTTTTT	CASSPRRTGTNTGELFF
TRBD1	TRBJ1-3	15	few	TRBV2	TGTGCCAGCACCAATCCGGGACAGCCCGGAAACACCATATATTTT	CASTNPGQPGNTIYF
.	TRBJ1-5	14	.	TRBV3-1/TRBV3-2	TGTGCCAGCAGCCCCCATGGGGGGGATCAGCCCCAGCATTTT	CASSPHGGDQPQHF
TRBD1	TRBJ1-4	14	.	TRBV7-6	TGTGCCAGCAGCTCAGGGACAGGGAGTGAAAAACTGTTTTTT	CASSSGTGSEKLFF